The rows below give T cell receptor beta chains drawn from one sample of a study of T-cell reconstitution after alpha-beta-depleted transplantation in children. Using its own MiXCR run on the PCR reads, TCRdb lists one record per CDR3 protein. This table holds 500,000 to 600,000 distinct CDR3 sequences, about 31% found once. Sequences were derived from PBMCs from the stem cell graft donor, sampled from the stem cell graft. Every receptor here comes from a human donor who donated a stem cell graft to a child with aplastic anemia. The CDR3 runs from the conserved cysteine through the conserved F or W. The D gene is left open where the match is weak. The size field is filled for only some rows; it gives once, few, many or a size class.

TRBV7-2	TRBJ2-3	-	-	CASSPISTDTQYF	TGTGCCAGCAGCCCCATTAGCACAGATACGCAGTATTTT
TRBV7-3	TRBJ2-5	-	many	CASSLAGTQETQYF	TGTGCCAGCAGCTTAGCGGGGACCCAAGAGACCCAGTACTTC
TRBV7-9	TRBJ2-1	TRBD1	-	CASSLSGTDEQFF	TGTGCCAGCAGCTTATCGGGGACAGATGAGCAGTTCTTC
TRBV29-1	TRBJ2-2	-	-	CSVVVGVRSGELFF	TGCAGCGTTGTCGTGGGGGTGCGAAGCGGGGAGCTGTTTTTT
TRBV18	TRBJ1-4	-	-	CASSPPKGTATNEKLFF	TGTGCCAGCTCACCACCGAAGGGCACTGCAACTAATGAAAAACTGTTTTTT
TRBV27	TRBJ2-1	TRBD1	few	CASRGQLIDEQFF	TGTGCCAGCAGGGGACAGCTGATCGATGAGCAGTTCTTC
TRBV28	TRBJ2-3	-	few	CASSFLGNTDTQYF	TGTGCCAGCAGTTTTCTGGGGAACACAGATACGCAGTATTTT
TRBV5-1	TRBJ1-3	-	-	CASSLSHADDTIYF	TGCGCCAGCAGCTTGAGCCATGCGGACGACACCATATATTTT
TRBV6-5	TRBJ1-6	-	few	CASSYTGRSYNSPLHF	TGTGCCAGCAGTTACACTGGACGGTCCTATAATTCACCCCTCCACTTT
TRBV6-1	TRBJ2-7	-	few	CASSNPQGRHEQYF	TGTGCCAGCAGTAATCCCCAGGGTAGACACGAGCAGTACTTC
TRBV5-3	TRBJ2-3	-	once	CAMGLGGIPQYF	TGTGCCATGGGCTTGGGGGGAATTCCGCAGTATTTT
TRBV12-3/TRBV12-4	TRBJ2-2	-	-	CASSTSTGELFF	TGTGCCAGCAGTACCAGCACCGGGGAGCTGTTTTTT
TRBV29-1	TRBJ1-1	-	-	CSVSTLRGTNTEAFF	TGCAGCGTTAGTACCTTAAGGGGGACGAACACTGAAGCTTTCTTT
TRBV28	TRBJ2-7	-	-	CASSLPISYEQYF	TGTGCCAGCAGTCTACCGATATCCTACGAGCAGTACTTC
TRBV3-1	TRBJ2-5	-	-	CASSQDLGSGTQYF	TGTGCCAGCAGCCAAGATTTAGGCAGCGGGACCCAGTACTTC
TRBV12-3/TRBV12-4	TRBJ2-6	-	few	CASSLWLSGANVLTF	TGTGCCAGCAGTTTATGGCTTTCTGGGGCCAACGTCCTGACTTTC
TRBV7-9	TRBJ2-3	TRBD2	few	CASSPGTSGRSTDTQYF	TGTGCCAGCAGCCCCGGGACTAGCGGGAGGTCCACAGATACGCAGTATTTT
TRBV20-1	TRBJ2-2	-	-	CSASRTDVNGELFF	TGCAGTGCTAGCCGGACGGATGTCAACGGGGAGCTGTTTTTT
TRBV7-8	TRBJ2-1	-	-	CASSLVDAYNEQFF	TGTGCCAGCAGCTTAGTAGATGCTTACAATGAGCAGTTCTTC
TRBV11-2	TRBJ1-6	-	-	CASSLATNSPLHF	TGTGCCAGCAGCTTAGCCACGAATTCACCCCTCCACTTT
TRBV20-1	TRBJ2-7	-	-	CSAPPSGGREQYF	TGCAGTGCTCCGCCCTCGGGGGGCAGGGAGCAGTACTTC
TRBV20-1	TRBJ2-3	TRBD2	many	CSALSGRDVGTQYF	TGCAGTGCTCTTAGCGGGAGGGACGTCGGTACGCAGTATTTT
TRBV6-1	TRBJ2-5	-	-	CASSPSIMGVKYF	TGTGCCAGCAGCCCCAGTATAATGGGCGTAAAGTACTTC
TRBV12-3/TRBV12-4	TRBJ2-3	TRBD2	-	CASSFYGREVDTQYF	TGTGCCAGCAGTTTTTATGGGCGGGAGGTAGATACGCAGTATTTT
TRBV9	TRBJ2-5	-	-	CASTPLGGPETQYF	TGTGCCAGCACCCCTTTGGGGGGCCCAGAGACCCAGTACTTC
TRBV27	TRBJ2-1	TRBD2	many	CASRGLAGNEQFF	TGTGCCAGCCGAGGGCTAGCGGGCAATGAGCAGTTCTTC